Below, 7 T cell receptor beta chains from the same sample are listed, as sequenced in a study of cytomegalovirus exposure and HLA in healthy donors. The PCR ran on 60 Vbeta and 13 Jbeta primers. Only in-frame clones appear in the TCRdb table, and some are missing; sequencing was by immunoSEQ multiplex PCR. The sample holds some 200,000 clones, 80% to 85% seen once. Source material: PBMCs. These receptors originate from a woman between 18 and 29 years old in good health and CMV-seronegative.

The gene calls are TRBV29-1 and TRBJ2-7; 10 bases align to TRBD2. J gave up 10 bases and V 6 bases, and 18 bases lay outside the gene matches. The CDR3 extends over 15 amino acids. Germline V gene sequence: CDR1 SQVTM, CDR2 ANQGSEA. This chain's CDR3 is CSVGTSVYPLIGQYF. The CDR3 DNA follows: TGCAGCGTCGGGACTAGCGTCTACCCCTTGATTGGACAGTACTTC.

The rearrangement uses TRBV6-5 and TRBJ2-5, with 7 bases aligning to TRBD1. The germline V gene has CDR1 MNHEY and CDR2 SVGAGI. Trimming removed 2 bases from V and 7 bases from J; junction bases left unmatched: 7. The CDR3 contains 14 residues. The CDR3 reads CASSYATGKATQYF. The CDR3 bases are TGTGCCAGCAGTTACGCGACAGGGAAGGCGACCCAGTACTTC.

The rearrangement joins TRBV29-1 to TRBJ2-3; unclear D gene. CDR1 and CDR2 (germline): SQVTM, ANQGSEA. This CDR3 is built from 13 residues. V shed 8 bases and J shed 0 bases, with 12 bases lying between them. The CDR3 here is CSFRSVSTDTQYF. The DNA of the CDR3 is TGCAGCTTCCGTTCCGTCAGCACAGATACGCAGTATTTT.

This chain joins TRBV5-1 and TRBJ1-2; 7 nucleotides line up with TRBD1. V was pared by 4 bases and J by 1 base, with 10 bases of the junction left unmatched. The CDR3 totals 16 residues. Germline V CDR1 and CDR2: SGHRS, YFSETQ. CDR3 DNA: TGCGCCAGCAGCCTTGACAGGGTTTTCGATAACTATGGCTACACCTTC. This gives the protein CASSLDRVFDNYGYTF.

The chain recombines TRBV4-1 with TRBJ2-3; perhaps TRBD1 as D (5 bases). This CDR3 has 13 amino acids. Germline lookup yields CDR1 MGHRA and CDR2 YSYEKL. V was shortened by 0 bases and J by 10 bases, with 11 bases between the two germline ends. The CDR3 DNA is TGCGCCAGCAGCCAAGACCAGGGAAGTGCGCAGTATTTT. Amino acid sequence: CASSQDQGSAQYF.

The chain recombines TRBV10-2 with TRBJ1-6, with 8 bases identical to TRBD1. Germline V gene data show CDR1 as WSHSY and CDR2 as SAAADI. The CDR3 totals 15 residues. V lost 2 bases and J lost 9; bases outside the gene matches: 6. In DNA, the CDR3 is TGCGCCAGCAGTGAGAGGGGGGGACAGGCTTCACCCCTCCACTTT. Translation gives CASSERGGQASPLHF.

The chain employs TRBV5-4 and TRBJ2-5, with 10 bases that match TRBD2. The V gene end was trimmed by 3 bases and the J gene end by 0 bases; junction bases not matched to a gene: 5. CDR1 SGHNT and CDR2 YYREEE come from the germline V gene (reference sequence). This CDR3 has 16 residues. The CDR3 DNA sequence: TGTGCCAGCAGCTCAAGAGCGGGAGGGGACCAAGAGACCCAGTACTTC. Translating gives CASSSRAGGDQETQYF. Drawing the rest from reference TRBV5-4 and TRBJ2-5, the complete variable domain is ETGVTQSPTHLIKTRGQQVTLRCSSQSGHNTVSWYQQALGQGPQFIFQYYREEENGRGNFPPRFSGLQFPNYSSELNVNALELDDSALYLCASSSRAGGDQETQYFGPGTRLLVL.